This T cell receptor (beta chain) was documented in a study of blood T cell repertoires in COVID-19. Study-level background: Researchers got acute and convalescent COVID-19 samples from the United States, Italy and Spain.

This CDR3 contains 14 residues. Unmatched junction bases numbered 12, after V lost 6 bases and J lost 8 bases. Germline V gives CDR1 KGHSH, CDR2 LQKENI. The assay was immunoSEQ multiplex PCR, and TCRdb's table has in-frame clones only and misses some. This sample has roughly 150,000 clones, with about 90% found just once. The sample consisted of peripheral blood. The chain couples TRBV18 to TRBJ1-2, with 7 nucleotides matching TRBD1. The sequence came from a woman older than 75 with acute or convalescent COVID-19. As DNA, the CDR3 is TGTGCCAGCTCTATTGACAGGGCATTAGAAGGCTACACCTTC. Translating gives CASSIDRALEGYTF.